Listed below are T cell receptor beta chains from one sample, sequenced in a study of post-analysis software for immune sequencing data. TCRdb analysed the PCR reads with MiXCR anew, one entry per CDR3 protein. The table includes roughly 600,000 distinct CDR3 sequences, about 44% detected once. The sequencing sample was made of blood. The source is a girl between 5 and 17 years old with multiple sclerosis. CDR3s include the opening cysteine and the closing phenylalanine or tryptophan. The D gene is left open where the match is weak. For some rows the clone size is stated as once, few or many, or as a class when expanded; others skip it.

D: TRBD2
size: -
V: TRBV6-4
J: TRBJ2-5
CDR3: CASSAGLAINNEQYF
DNA: TGTGCCAGCAGCGCGGGACTAGCAATAAACAATGAGCAGTACTTC

D: -
size: -
V: TRBV7-2
J: TRBJ1-1
CDR3: CASSLQDTEAFF
DNA: TGTGCCAGCAGCTTGCAGGACACTGAAGCTTTCTTT

D: -
size: few
V: TRBV7-8
J: TRBJ1-2
CDR3: CASSLVTANYGYTF
DNA: TGTGCCAGCAGCTTAGTAACAGCCAACTATGGCTACACCTTC

D: TRBD2
size: -
V: TRBV12-3/TRBV12-4
J: TRBJ2-7
CDR3: CASSFPSGRGSRAYEQYF
DNA: TGTGCCAGCAGTTTCCCTAGCGGGAGGGGTAGTAGGGCCTACGAGCAGTACTTC

D: TRBD1
size: -
V: TRBV12-3/TRBV12-4
J: TRBJ2-5
CDR3: CASRPGTGRETQYF
DNA: TGTGCCAGCAGGCCAGGGACAGGGCGGGAGACCCAGTACTTC

D: TRBD2
size: -
V: TRBV4-1
J: TRBJ2-3
CDR3: CASSRGLAGTDTQYF
DNA: TGCGCCAGCAGCCGTGGACTAGCGGGGACAGATACGCAGTATTTT

D: -
size: -
V: TRBV6-6
J: TRBJ1-5
CDR3: CASSYGSMTATRPQHF
DNA: TGTGCCAGCAGTTACGGTTCCATGACAGCTACTCGGCCCCAGCATTTT

D: -
size: -
V: TRBV20-1
J: TRBJ2-1
CDR3: CSARIALGRNEQFF
DNA: TGCAGTGCTAGAATTGCTCTTGGGCGAAATGAGCAGTTCTTC

D: -
size: -
V: TRBV5-1
J: TRBJ2-6
CDR3: CASSPISSGANVLTF
DNA: TGCGCCAGCAGCCCCATATCCTCTGGGGCCAACGTCCTGACTTTC

D: TRBD2
size: few
V: TRBV7-9
J: TRBJ2-1
CDR3: CASSFSGDEQFF
DNA: TGTGCCAGCAGCTTCAGCGGGGATGAGCAGTTCTTC

D: TRBD2
size: -
V: TRBV6-2/TRBV6-3
J: TRBJ2-5
CDR3: CASSWGGVETQYF
DNA: TGTGCCAGCAGTTGGGGGGGGGTCGAGACCCAGTACTTC

D: -
size: -
V: TRBV12-3/TRBV12-4
J: TRBJ1-1
CDR3: CASRTDRIMNTEAFF
DNA: TGTGCCAGCAGAACTGACAGGATTATGAACACTGAAGCTTTCTTT

D: -
size: -
V: TRBV7-9
J: TRBJ2-5
CDR3: CASSRDSGRTQYF
DNA: TGTGCCAGCAGCCGGGACTCAGGGCGGACCCAGTACTTC

D: -
size: -
V: TRBV10-3
J: TRBJ2-7
CDR3: CAISELVAQGDEQYF
DNA: TGTGCCATCAGTGAGTTAGTAGCACAGGGAGACGAGCAGTACTTC

D: TRBD1
size: few
V: TRBV13
J: TRBJ1-1
CDR3: CASSSGTGHLNTEAFF
DNA: TGTGCCAGCAGCTCCGGGACAGGGCACTTGAACACTGAAGCTTTCTTT

D: -
size: once
V: TRBV11-2
J: TRBJ2-5
CDR3: CASSLPGGVETQYF
DNA: TGTGCCAGCAGCTTACCCGGGGGCGTGGAGACCCAGTACTTC

D: -
size: few
V: TRBV28
J: TRBJ2-7
CDR3: CASSWAWGQATYEQYF
DNA: TGTGCCAGCAGTTGGGCGTGGGGCCAGGCCACCTACGAGCAGTACTTC

D: -
size: -
V: TRBV7-9
J: TRBJ2-1
CDR3: CASSWSGNEQFF
DNA: TGTGCCAGCAGCTGGAGTGGAAATGAGCAGTTCTTC

D: TRBD2
size: -
V: TRBV4-1
J: TRBJ2-5
CDR3: CASSQVGTSVETQYF
DNA: TGCGCCAGCAGCCAAGTTGGGACTAGCGTCGAGACCCAGTACTTC

D: TRBD1
size: -
V: TRBV6-6
J: TRBJ1-2
CDR3: CASSPKGQNYGYTF
DNA: TGTGCCAGCAGTCCTAAGGGACAGAACTATGGCTACACCTTC

D: -
size: few
V: TRBV10-3
J: TRBJ1-1
CDR3: CAIGEGQGTEAFF
DNA: TGTGCCATCGGGGAGGGGCAGGGGACTGAAGCTTTCTTT

D: -
size: many
V: TRBV20-1
J: TRBJ2-5
CDR3: CSAAEGPSGETQYF
DNA: TGCAGTGCTGCGGAGGGACCCTCAGGGGAGACCCAGTACTTC

D: TRBD1
size: -
V: TRBV4-2
J: TRBJ1-2
CDR3: CASSQDGGRGDYGHTF
DNA: TGTGCCAGCAGCCAAGATGGAGGCAGGGGGGACTATGGCCACACCTTC

D: TRBD1
size: -
V: TRBV6-5
J: TRBJ2-7
CDR3: CASSPGQGYSYEQYF
DNA: TGTGCCAGCTCTCCGGGACAGGGCTACTCCTACGAGCAGTACTTC

D: TRBD1
size: -
V: TRBV2
J: TRBJ1-2
CDR3: CASSVMTGGYGYTF
DNA: TGTGCCAGCAGTGTAATGACAGGGGGCTATGGCTACACCTTC

D: -
size: few
V: TRBV29-1
J: TRBJ2-1
CDR3: CSVEPRLAYNEQFF
DNA: TGCAGCGTTGAACCGCGACTAGCCTACAATGAGCAGTTCTTC